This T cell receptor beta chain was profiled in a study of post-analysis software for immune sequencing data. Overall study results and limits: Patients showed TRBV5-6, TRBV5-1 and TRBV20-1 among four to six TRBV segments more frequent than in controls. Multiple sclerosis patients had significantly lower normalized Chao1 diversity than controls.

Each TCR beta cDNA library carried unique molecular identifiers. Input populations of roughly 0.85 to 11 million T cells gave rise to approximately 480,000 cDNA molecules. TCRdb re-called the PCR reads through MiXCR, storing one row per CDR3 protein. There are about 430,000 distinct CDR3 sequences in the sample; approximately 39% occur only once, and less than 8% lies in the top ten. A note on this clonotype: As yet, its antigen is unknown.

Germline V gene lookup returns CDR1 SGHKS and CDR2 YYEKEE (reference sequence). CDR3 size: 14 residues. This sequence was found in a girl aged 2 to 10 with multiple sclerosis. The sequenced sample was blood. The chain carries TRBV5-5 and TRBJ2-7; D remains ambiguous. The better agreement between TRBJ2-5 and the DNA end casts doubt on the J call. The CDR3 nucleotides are TGTGCCAGTGGGAAGTTTTCCCCGTCGGAGACCCAGTACTTC. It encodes CASGKFSPSETQYF.